This TCR beta chain is from a study of blood T cells in healthy people across ages. Overall study findings and caveats: The percentage of naive T cells correlated strongly with TCR beta diversity.

Points on this clonotype: What it binds is not known.

Roughly 10 milliliters of peripheral blood were drawn from each donor. A second PCR, run for roughly 7 to 12 cycles, used a sample-barcoded 5' primer plus a J-beta primer mix. Via MiXCR, TCRdb re-called the 5' RACE reads, giving one row per CDR3 protein. The sample has 550,000 to 650,000 distinct CDR3 sequences; about 26% are singletons. These data were also filed under a second study, of T cells of mothers and their children. That work adds: Donation involved three healthy Caucasian mothers and the six children that they had.

This sequence was found in a boy between 2 and 10 years old in good health. The sequenced sample was blood.

The CDR3 DNA sequence: TGTGCCAGCAGCGTAACCCCCATCGAGGCGAACACTGAAGCTTTCTTT. It yields the protein CASSVTPIEANTEAFF. The chain is built from TRBV9 and TRBJ1-1; unclear D gene. Germline CDR1 reads SGDLS; CDR2 reads YYNGEE. V dropped 1 base and J dropped 1 base, with 14 bases sitting between them. The CDR3 is 16 residues long. Looking up the rest from reference TRBV9 and TRBJ1-1 gives the full variable domain: DSGVTQTPKHLITATGQRVTLRCSPRSGDLSVYWYQQSLDQGLQFLIQYYNGEERAKGNILERFSAQQFPDLHSELNLSSLELGDSALYFCASSVTPIEANTEAFFGQGTRLTVV.